The table lists the clone carrying this TCR beta chain with many counts. The ends lost 2 bases at V and 6 bases at J; junction bases unmatched: 4. Germline values: CDR1 MNHEY, CDR2 SVGAGI. The CDR3 sequence is 14 residues long. TCRdb reprocessed the 5' RACE reads with MiXCR, giving one entry per CDR3 protein. The table shows roughly 48,000 distinct CDR3 sequences, with roughly 5% occurring only once. The sample comes from a study of spatial heterogeneity in lung cancer. The time point was: sample taken at primary tumor resection. The input material, whole RNA from tumor, nontumor lung or frozen PBMC, was sequenced unsorted.

The chain uses TRBV6-5 and TRBJ2-1; the match to TRBD2 covers 7 bases. This sequence originates from a male donor with early-stage non-small cell lung cancer. Sample: PBMCs, taken at surgery. The CDR3 nucleotides read TGTGCCAGCAGTTACGCGGGAGTGGGCAATGAGCAGTTCTTC. Amino acids: CASSYAGVGNEQFF.